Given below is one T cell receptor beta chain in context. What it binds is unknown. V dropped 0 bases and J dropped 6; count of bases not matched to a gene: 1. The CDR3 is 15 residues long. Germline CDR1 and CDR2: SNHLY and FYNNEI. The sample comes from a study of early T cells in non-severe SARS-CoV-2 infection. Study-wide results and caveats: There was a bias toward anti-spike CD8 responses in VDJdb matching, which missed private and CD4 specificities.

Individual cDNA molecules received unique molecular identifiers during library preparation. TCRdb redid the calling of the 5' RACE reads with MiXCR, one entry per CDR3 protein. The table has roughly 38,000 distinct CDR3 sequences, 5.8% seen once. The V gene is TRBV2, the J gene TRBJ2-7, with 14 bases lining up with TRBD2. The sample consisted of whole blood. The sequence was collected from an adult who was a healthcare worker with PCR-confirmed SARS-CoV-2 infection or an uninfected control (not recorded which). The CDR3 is CASSEAGTSGSEQYF. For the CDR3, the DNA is TGTGCCAGCAGTGAAGCGGGGACTAGCGGGAGCGAGCAGTACTTC.